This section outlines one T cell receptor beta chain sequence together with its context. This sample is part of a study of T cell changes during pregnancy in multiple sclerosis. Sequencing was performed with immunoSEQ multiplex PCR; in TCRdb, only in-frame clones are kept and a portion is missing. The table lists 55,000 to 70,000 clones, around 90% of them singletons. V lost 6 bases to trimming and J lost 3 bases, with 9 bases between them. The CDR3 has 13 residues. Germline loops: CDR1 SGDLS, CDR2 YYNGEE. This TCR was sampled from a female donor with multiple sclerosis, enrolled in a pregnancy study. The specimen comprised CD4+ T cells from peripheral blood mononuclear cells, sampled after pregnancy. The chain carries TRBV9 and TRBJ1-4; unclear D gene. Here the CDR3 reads CASNRIPNEKLFF. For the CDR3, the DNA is TGTGCCAGCAATCGTATTCCTAATGAAAAACTGTTTTTT.